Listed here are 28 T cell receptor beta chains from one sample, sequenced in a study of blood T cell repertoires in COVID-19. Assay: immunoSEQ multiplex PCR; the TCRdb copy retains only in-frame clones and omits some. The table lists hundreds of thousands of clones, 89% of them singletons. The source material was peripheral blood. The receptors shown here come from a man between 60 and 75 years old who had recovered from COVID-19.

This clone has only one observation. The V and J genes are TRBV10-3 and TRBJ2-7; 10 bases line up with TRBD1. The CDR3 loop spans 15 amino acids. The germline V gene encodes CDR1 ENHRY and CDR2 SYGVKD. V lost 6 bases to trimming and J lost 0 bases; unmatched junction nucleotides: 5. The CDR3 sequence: CAIRGQGQDSYEQYF. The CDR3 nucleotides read TGTGCCATCAGGGGACAGGGGCAGGACTCCTACGAGCAGTACTTC.

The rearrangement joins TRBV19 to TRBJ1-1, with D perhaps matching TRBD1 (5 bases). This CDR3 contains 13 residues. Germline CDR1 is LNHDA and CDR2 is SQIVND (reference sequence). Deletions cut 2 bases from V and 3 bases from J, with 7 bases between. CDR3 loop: CASSIQGDTEAFF. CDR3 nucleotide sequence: TGTGCCAGTAGTATACAGGGCGACACTGAAGCTTTCTTT.

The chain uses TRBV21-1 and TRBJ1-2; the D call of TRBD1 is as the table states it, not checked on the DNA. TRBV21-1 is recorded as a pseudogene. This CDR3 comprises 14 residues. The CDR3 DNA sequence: TGTGCCAGCAATTGGGGGACAGGGGGCTATGGCTACACCTTC. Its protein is CASNWGTGGYGYTF.

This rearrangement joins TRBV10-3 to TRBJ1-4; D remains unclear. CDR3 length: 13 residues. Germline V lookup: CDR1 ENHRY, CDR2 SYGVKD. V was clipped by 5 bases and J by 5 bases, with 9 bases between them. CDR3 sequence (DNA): TGTGCCATCAGTCCTAGTACAAATGAAAAACTGTTTTTT. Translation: CAISPSTNEKLFF.

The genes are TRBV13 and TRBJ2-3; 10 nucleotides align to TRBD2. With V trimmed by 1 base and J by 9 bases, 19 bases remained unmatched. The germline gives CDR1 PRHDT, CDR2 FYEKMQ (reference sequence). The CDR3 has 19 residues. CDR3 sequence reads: CASSLAAGLAGGPLRTQYF. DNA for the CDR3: TGTGCCAGCAGCTTAGCCGCTGGGTTAGCGGGGGGCCCCCTTAGGACGCAGTATTTT. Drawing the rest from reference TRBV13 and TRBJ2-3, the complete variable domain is AAGVIQSPRHLIKEKRETATLKCYPIPRHDTVYWYQQGPGQDPQFLISFYEKMQSDKGSIPDRFSAQQFSDYHSELNMSSLELGDSALYFCASSLAAGLAGGPLRTQYFGPGTRLTVL.

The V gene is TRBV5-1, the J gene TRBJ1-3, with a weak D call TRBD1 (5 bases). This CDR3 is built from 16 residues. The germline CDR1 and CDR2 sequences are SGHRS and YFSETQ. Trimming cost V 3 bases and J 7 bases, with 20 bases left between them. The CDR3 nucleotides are TGCGCCAGCAGCTCGGGTTCCCAGGGAGGATTGAACACCATATATTTT. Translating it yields CASSSGSQGGLNTIYF.

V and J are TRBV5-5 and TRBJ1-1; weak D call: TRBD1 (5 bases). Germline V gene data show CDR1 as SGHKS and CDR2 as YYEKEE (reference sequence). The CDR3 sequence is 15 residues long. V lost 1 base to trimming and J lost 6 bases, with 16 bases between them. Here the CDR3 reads CASSLLSQEMSEAFF. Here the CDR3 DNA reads TGTGCCAGCAGCTTGCTTTCACAGGAGATGTCTGAAGCTTTCTTT.

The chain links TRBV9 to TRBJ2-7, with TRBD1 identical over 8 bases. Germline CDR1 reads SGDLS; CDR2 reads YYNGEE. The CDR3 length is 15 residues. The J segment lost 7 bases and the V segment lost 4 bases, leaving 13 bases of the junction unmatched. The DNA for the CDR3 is TGTGCCAGCAGCCCACGGACAGGGACAGGAGGGGAGCAGTACTTC. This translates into CASSPRTGTGGEQYF.

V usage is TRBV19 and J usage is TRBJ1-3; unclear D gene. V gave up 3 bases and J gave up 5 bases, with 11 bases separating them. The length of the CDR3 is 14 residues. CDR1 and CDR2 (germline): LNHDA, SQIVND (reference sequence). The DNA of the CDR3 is TGTGCCAGTAGTATCGAACCCGGGAGAAACACCATATATTTT. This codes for CASSIEPGRNTIYF.

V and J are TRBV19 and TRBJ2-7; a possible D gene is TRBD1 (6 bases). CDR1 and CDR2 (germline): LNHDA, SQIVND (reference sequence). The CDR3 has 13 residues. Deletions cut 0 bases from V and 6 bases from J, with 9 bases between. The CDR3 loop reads CASSIDQGREQYF. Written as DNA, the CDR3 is TGTGCCAGTAGTATAGATCAGGGGCGCGAGCAGTACTTC.

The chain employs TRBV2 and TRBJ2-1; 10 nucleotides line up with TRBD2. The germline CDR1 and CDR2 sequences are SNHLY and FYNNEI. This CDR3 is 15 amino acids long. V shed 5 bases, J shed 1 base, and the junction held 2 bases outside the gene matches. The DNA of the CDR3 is TGTGCCAGCAGTCCTAGCGGGGGTTCCTACAATGAGCAGTTCTTC. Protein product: CASSPSGGSYNEQFF.

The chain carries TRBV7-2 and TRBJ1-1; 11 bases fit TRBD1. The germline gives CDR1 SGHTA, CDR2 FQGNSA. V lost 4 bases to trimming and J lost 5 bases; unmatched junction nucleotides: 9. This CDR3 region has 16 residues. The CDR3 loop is CASSSWTGGARTEAFF. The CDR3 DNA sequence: TGTGCCAGCAGCTCCTGGACAGGGGGCGCACGAACTGAAGCTTTCTTT.

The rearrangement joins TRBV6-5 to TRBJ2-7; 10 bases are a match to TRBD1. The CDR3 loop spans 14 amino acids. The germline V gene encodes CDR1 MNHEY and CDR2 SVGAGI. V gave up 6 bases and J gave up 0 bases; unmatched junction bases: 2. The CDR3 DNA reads TGTGCCAGCAGCAGACAGGGGGCCTCCTACGAGCAGTACTTC. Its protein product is CASSRQGASYEQYF.

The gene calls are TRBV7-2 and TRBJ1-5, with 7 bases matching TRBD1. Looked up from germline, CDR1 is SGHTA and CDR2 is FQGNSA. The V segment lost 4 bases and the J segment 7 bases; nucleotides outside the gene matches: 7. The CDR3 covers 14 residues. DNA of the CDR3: TGTGCCAGCAGCTCCCGACAGGGAGGACAGCCCCAGCATTTT. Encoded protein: CASSSRQGGQPQHF.

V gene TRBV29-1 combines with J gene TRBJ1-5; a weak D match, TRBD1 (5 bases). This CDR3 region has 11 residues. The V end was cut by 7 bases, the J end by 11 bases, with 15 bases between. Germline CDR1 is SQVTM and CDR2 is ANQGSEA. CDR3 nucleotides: TGCAGCGCAACCGGGCCAGGGTCCCAGCATTTT. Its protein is CSATGPGSQHF.

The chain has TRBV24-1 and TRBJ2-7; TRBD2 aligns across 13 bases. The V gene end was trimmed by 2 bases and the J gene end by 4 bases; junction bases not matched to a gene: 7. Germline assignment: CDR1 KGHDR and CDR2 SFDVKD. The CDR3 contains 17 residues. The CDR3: CATSDSPRTSGRYEQYF. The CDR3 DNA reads TGTGCCACCAGTGATTCACCCCGGACTAGCGGGAGATACGAGCAGTACTTC.

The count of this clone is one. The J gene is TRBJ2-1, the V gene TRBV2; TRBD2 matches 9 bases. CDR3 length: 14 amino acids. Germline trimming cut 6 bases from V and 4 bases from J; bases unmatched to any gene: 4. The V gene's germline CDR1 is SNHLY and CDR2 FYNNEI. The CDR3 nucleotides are TGTGCCAGCAGGGCGACTAGCGGATACAATGAGCAGTTCTTC. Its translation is CASRATSGYNEQFF.

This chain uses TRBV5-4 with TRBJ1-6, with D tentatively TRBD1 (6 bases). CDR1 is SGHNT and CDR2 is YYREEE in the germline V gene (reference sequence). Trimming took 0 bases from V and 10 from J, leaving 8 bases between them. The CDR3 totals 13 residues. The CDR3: CASSLDRVSPLHF. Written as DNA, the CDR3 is TGTGCCAGCAGCTTGGACAGGGTCTCACCCCTCCACTTT.

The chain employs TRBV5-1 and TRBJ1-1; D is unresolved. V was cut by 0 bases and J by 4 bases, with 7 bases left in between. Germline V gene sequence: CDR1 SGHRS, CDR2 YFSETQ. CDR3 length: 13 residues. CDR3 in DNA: TGCGCCAGCAGCTTGGACGATAGCACTGAAGCTTTCTTT. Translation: CASSLDDSTEAFF.

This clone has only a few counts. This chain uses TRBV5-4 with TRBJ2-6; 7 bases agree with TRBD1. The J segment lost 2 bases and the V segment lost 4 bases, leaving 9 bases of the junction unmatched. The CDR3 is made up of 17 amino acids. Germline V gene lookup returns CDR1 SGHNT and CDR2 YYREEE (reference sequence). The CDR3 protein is CASSPNDRATGANVLTF. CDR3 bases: TGTGCCAGCAGCCCAAACGACAGGGCCACTGGGGCCAACGTCCTGACTTTC.

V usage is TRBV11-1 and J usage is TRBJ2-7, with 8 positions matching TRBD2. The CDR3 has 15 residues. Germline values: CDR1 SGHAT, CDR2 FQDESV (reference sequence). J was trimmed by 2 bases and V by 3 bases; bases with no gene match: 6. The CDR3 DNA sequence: TGTGCCAGCAGCTTGAGAATAGCGGGGACCTACGAGCAGTACTTC. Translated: CASSLRIAGTYEQYF.

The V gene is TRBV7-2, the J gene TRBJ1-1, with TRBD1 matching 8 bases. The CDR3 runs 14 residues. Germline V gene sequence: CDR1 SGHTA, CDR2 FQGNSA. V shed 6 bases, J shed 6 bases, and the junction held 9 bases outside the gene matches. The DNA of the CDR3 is TGTGCCAGCAGTCCGAACAGGGGGAGGGCTGAAGCTTTCTTT. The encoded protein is CASSPNRGRAEAFF.

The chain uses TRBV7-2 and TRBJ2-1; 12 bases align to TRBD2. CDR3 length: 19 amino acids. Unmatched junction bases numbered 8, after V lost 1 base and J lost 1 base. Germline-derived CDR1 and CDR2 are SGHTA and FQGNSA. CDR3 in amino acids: CASSLVRTSGASSYNEQFF. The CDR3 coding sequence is TGTGCCAGCAGCTTAGTAAGGACTAGCGGGGCCAGTTCCTACAATGAGCAGTTCTTC.

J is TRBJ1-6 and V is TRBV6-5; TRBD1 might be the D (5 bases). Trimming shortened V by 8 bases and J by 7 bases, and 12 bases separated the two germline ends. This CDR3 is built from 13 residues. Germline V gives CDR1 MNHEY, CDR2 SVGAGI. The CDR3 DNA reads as TGTGCCAGCGGGCAGGGAAGGAATTCACCCCTCCACTTT. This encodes CASGQGRNSPLHF.

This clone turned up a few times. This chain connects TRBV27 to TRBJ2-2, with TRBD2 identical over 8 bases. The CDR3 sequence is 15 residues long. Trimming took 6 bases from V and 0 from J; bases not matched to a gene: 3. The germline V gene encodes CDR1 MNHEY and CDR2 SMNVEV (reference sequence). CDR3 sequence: CASRQAGANTGELFF. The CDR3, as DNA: TGTGCCAGCAGACAAGCGGGAGCGAACACCGGGGAGCTGTTTTTT.

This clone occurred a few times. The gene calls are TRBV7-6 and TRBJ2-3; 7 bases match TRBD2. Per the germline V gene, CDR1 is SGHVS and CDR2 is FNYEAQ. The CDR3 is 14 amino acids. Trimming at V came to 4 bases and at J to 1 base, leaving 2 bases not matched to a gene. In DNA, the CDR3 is TGTGCCAGCAGCTCTGGGGGGGGCACAGATACGCAGTATTTT. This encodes CASSSGGGTDTQYF.

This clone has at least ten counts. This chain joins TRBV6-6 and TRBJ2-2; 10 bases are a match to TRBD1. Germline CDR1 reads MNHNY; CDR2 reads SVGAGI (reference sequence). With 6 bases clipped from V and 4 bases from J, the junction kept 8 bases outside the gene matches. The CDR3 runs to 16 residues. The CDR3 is CASRSPGQGITGELFF. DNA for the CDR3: TGTGCCAGCAGGTCCCCGGGACAGGGGATCACCGGGGAGCTGTTTTTT.

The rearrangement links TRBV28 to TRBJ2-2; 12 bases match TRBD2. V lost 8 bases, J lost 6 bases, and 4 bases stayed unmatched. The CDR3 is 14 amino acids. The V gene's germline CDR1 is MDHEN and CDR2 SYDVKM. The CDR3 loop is CASGGTSGSGELFF. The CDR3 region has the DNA TGTGCCAGCGGGGGGACTAGCGGGTCCGGGGAGCTGTTTTTT. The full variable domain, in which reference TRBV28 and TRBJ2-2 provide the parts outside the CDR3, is DVKVTQSSRYLVKRTGEKVFLECVQDMDHENMFWYRQDPGLGLRLIYFSYDVKMKEKGDIPEGYSVSREKKERFSLILESASTNQTSMYLCASGGTSGSGELFFGEGSRLTVL.